This TCR beta chain was identified during a study of response to subunit inactivated influenza vaccine. Using its own MiXCR run on the RT-PCR reads, TCRdb lists one record per CDR3 protein. The sample records 500,000 to 700,000 distinct CDR3 sequences, under 30% being singletons. V was clipped by 4 bases and J by 5 bases, with 15 bases between them. This CDR3 has 14 amino acids. Germline CDR1 is GTSNPN and CDR2 is SVGIG (reference sequence). This same sample was also taken into another study, of T cells expressing NK-cell markers. From that report: 5'RACE template switching with UMIs generated TCR beta cDNA. Of eight sequenced donors, seven were HCMV-seropositive and one HCMV-seronegative. An anti-gamma-delta TCR antibody was added in several experiments. It restricted sorting to alpha-beta TCR-expressing T cells. NKG2C+ dominant clonotype frequencies in 6 or 7 donors were roughly 1.0-8% of CD8+ T cells. Dominance of the CD3+CD56-NKG2C+ fraction by these clonotypes also held in several donors.

The starting material was CD4+ T cells sorted from PBMCs, obtained approximately 13 days after vaccination. The genes are TRBV30 and TRBJ2-1; D is perhaps TRBD1 (6 bases). This clonotype was sampled from a man aged 45-65 years who received an inactivated influenza vaccine. In nucleotides, the CDR3 is TGTGCCTGGATTGCTAGACAGGTTAACAATGAGCAGTTCTTC. This encodes CAWIARQVNNEQFF.